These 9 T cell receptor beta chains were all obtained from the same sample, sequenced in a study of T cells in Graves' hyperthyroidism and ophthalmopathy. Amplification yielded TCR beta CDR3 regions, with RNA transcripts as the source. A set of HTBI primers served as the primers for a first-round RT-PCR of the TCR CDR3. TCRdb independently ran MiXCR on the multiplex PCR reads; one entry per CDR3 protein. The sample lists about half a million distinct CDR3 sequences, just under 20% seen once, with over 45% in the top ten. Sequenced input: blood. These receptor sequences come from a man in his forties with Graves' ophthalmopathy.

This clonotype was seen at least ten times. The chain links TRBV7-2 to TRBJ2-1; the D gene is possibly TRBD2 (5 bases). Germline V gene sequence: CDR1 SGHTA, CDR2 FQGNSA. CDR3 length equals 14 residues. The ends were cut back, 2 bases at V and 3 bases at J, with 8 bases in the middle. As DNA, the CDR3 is TGTGCCAGCAGCTTATCGGGGTTCTACAATGAGCAGTTCTTC. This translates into CASSLSGFYNEQFF.

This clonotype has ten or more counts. The CDR3, as DNA: TGTGCCTGGAGGGAGCTAGGAGAAAACTATGGCTACACCTTC. This encodes CAWRELGENYGYTF. The V call is TRBV30, the J call TRBJ1-2; D remains ambiguous. There are 14 residues in the CDR3. With 3 bases removed from V and 2 bases from J, the gap between germline ends came to 13 bases. Germline V gives CDR1 GTSNPN, CDR2 SVGIG (reference sequence).

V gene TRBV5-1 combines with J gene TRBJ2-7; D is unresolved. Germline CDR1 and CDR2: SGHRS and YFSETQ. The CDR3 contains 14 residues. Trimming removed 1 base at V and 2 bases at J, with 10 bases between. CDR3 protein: CASSLMGGPYEQYF. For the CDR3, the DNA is TGCGCCAGCAGCTTGATGGGTGGGCCCTACGAGCAGTACTTC.

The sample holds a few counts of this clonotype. The CDR3 protein is CATSVRGSDTQYF. The CDR3 DNA follows: TGTGCCACCAGTGTCCGGGGATCAGATACGCAGTATTTT. The genes are TRBV24-1 and TRBJ2-3, with a possible D match to TRBD2 (5 bases). Germline CDR1 is KGHDR and CDR2 is SFDVKD. The CDR3 covers 13 residues. Trimming removed 5 bases from V and 4 bases from J, with 9 bases in between.

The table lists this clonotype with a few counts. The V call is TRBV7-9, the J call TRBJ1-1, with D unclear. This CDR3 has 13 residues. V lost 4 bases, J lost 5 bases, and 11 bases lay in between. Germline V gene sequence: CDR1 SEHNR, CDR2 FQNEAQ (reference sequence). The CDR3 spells CASSSPVRTEAFF. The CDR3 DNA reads TGTGCCAGCAGCTCTCCCGTAAGGACTGAAGCTTTCTTT.

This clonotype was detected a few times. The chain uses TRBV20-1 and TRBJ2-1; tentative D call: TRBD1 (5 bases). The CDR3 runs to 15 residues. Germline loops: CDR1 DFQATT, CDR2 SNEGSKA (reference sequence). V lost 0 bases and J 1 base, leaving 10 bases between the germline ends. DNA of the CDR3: TGCAGTGCTAGAGATCGGGCAGGGTCCTACAATGAGCAGTTCTTC. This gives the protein CSARDRAGSYNEQFF.

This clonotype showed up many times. CDR3 bases: TGTGCCAGCAGCTTCACAGATATCACCTACGAGCAGTACTTC. It is translated as CASSFTDITYEQYF. The chain is built from TRBV7-2 and TRBJ2-7; D remains ambiguous. Trimming left V 3 bases short and J 2 bases short, with 11 bases between. Germline lookup yields CDR1 SGHTA and CDR2 FQGNSA. CDR3 length equals 14 residues. The full variable domain, in which reference TRBV7-2 and TRBJ2-7 provide the parts outside the CDR3, is GAGVSQSPSNKVTEKGKDVELRCDPISGHTALYWYRQSLGQGLEFLIYFQGNSAPDKSGLPSDRFSAERTGGSVSTLTIQRTQQEDSAVYLCASSFTDITYEQYFGPGTRLTVT.

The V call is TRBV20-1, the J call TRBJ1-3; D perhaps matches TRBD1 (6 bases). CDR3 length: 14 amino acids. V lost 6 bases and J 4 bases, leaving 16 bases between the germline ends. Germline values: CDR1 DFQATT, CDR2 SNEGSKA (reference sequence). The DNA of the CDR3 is TGCAGTGCACCCGCGGGGGGGCGCGGAAACACCATATATTTT. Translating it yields CSAPAGGRGNTIYF.

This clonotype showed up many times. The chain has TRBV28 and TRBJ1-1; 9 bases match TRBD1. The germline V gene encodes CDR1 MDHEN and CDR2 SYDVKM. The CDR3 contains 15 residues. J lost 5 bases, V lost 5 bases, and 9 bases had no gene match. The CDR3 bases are TGTGCCAGCAGTACCACGGGACAGGGACCGACTGAAGCTTTCTTT. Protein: CASSTTGQGPTEAFF.